This T cell receptor (beta chain) was sequenced during a study of blood T cell repertoires in COVID-19. Germline assignment: CDR1 ENHRY and CDR2 SYGVKD. The V segment lost 4 bases and the J segment 5 bases; nucleotides outside the gene matches: 3. This CDR3 contains 13 residues. The table came from immunoSEQ multiplex PCR; TCRdb's copy has only in-frame clones and leaves some out. Of around 75,000 clones listed, approximately 80% are singletons. The rearrangement links TRBV10-3 to TRBJ2-3, with 7 bases identical to TRBD2. The source is a man between 50 and 59 years old with COVID-19, enrolled during active disease. Source material: peripheral blood. CDR3 in DNA: TGTGCCATCAGTGGGGGGGGAGAAGATACGCAGTATTTT. Translating gives CAISGGGEDTQYF.